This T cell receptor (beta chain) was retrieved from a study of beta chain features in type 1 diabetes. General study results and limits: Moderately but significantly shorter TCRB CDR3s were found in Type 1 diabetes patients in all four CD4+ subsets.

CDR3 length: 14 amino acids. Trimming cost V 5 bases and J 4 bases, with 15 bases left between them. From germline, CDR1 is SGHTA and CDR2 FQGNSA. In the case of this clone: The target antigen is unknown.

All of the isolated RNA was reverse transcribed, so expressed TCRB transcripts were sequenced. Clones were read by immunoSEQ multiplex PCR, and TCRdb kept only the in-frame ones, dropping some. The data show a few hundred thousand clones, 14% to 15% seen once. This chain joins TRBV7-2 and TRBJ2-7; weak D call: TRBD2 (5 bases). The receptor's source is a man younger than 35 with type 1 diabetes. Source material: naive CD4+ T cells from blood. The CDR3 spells CASSQAGVFYEQYF. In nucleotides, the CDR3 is TGTGCCAGCAGCCAAGCCGGGGTCTTTTACGAGCAGTACTTC.